Shown below are 2 T cell receptor beta chains from a single sample sequenced in a study of blood T cell repertoires in COVID-19. Some clones are missing from TCRdb's copy, which holds only in-frame ones; the method was immunoSEQ multiplex PCR. The table has some 250,000 clones, 81% seen once. Material: peripheral blood. The receptor set was obtained from a woman aged 60-70 years with active or convalescent COVID-19.

V and J are TRBV2 and TRBJ2-7, with D perhaps TRBD1 (5 bases). This CDR3 is built from 12 residues. Deletions cut 7 bases from V and 2 bases from J, with 9 bases between. Per germline, CDR1 SNHLY and CDR2 FYNNEI. This chain's CDR3 is CASTDRAYEQYF. DNA of the CDR3: TGTGCCAGCACCGACAGAGCCTACGAGCAGTACTTC. The full variable domain, completed using reference TRBV2 and TRBJ2-7, is EPEVTQTPSHQVTQMGQEVILRCVPISNHLYFYWYRQILGQKVEFLVSFYNNEISEKSEIFDDQFSVERPDGSNFTLKIRSTKLEDSAMYFCASTDRAYEQYFGPGTRLTVT.

The rearrangement links TRBV9 to TRBJ1-5; D is undetermined. The CDR3 runs 14 residues. V was pared by 2 bases and J by 5 bases, with 11 bases between. Germline V gives CDR1 SGDLS, CDR2 YYNGEE. The CDR3, as DNA: TGTGCCAGCAGCGTTGCGATTTCGGATCAGCCCCAGCATTTT. Its translation is CASSVAISDQPQHF.